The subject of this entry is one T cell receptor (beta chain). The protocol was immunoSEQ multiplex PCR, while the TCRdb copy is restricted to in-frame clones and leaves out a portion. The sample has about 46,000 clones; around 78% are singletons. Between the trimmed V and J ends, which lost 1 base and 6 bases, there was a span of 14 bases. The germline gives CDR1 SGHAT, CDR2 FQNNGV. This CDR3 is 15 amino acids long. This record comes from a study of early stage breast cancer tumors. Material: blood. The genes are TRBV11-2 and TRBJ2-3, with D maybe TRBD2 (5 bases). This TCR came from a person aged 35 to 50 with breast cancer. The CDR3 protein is CASSLVVGSGDTQYF. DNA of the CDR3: TGTGCCAGCAGCTTAGTTGTAGGGAGTGGGGATACGCAGTATTTT.